This T cell receptor (beta chain) was observed in a study of shared clonotypes between healthy human individuals. CDR1 and CDR2 from the germline V gene are SGHTA and FQGTGA. The V segment lost 6 bases and the J segment 0 bases; nucleotides outside the gene matches: 11. This CDR3 is 17 amino acids long. Repertoires were generated with immunoSEQ multiplex PCR, while TCRdb's copy carries only in-frame clones and drops some. Among some 2.1 million clones, roughly 96% were seen once, and the ten largest hold around 0.13%. This receptor was obtained from a man between 18 and 29 years old in good health. J is TRBJ1-5 and V is TRBV7-3; 7 nucleotides align to TRBD1. Sample: naive CD4+ T cells sorted from blood. Subset described: CD45RA+ positively selected. CDR3 DNA sequence: TGTGCCAGCAGGGATCCCCTACAGGGGAATAGCAATCAGCCCCAGCATTTT. It codes for CASRDPLQGNSNQPQHF.